A single sample gave rise to the 16 T cell receptor beta chains below, sequenced in a study of T cells after yellow fever vaccination (dated by TCRdb to about 2019). This sample's treatment or condition label indicates: live attenuated yellow fever vaccine strain. Libraries were made using 5' RACE. TCRdb names Illumina HiSeq 2500 as the instrument used. TCRdb reprocessing: public reads trimmed at Q25 with fastp, clones called with MiXCR, in-frame beta chains kept. A single entry per CDR3 protein holds the most common genes and DNA from its merged rows. The sample table shows under 550,000 distinct CDR3 sequences, and 21% are seen once. About 16% of the sample lies in the top ten. This specimen consisted of PBMCs, obtained approximately 22 days after the first yellow fever vaccination. These receptors all come from a young man who received the YFV17D yellow fever vaccine.

The rearrangement joins TRBV6-5 to TRBJ1-2; D is uncertain. Trimming stripped 7 bases from V and 8 bases from J, with 14 bases between. The CDR3 loop spans 12 amino acids. Germline V gene sequence: CDR1 MNHEY, CDR2 SVGAGI. The CDR3: CASNGGSWGYTF. CDR3 bases: TGTGCCAGCAACGGAGGGAGTTGGGGCTACACCTTC.

This clonotype appeared a few times. The rearrangement joins TRBV20-1 to TRBJ2-1, with 9 bases matching TRBD1. The CDR3 runs to 13 residues. Germline loops: CDR1 DFQATT, CDR2 SNEGSKA (reference sequence). V shed 6 bases and J 7 bases; nucleotides not matched to a gene: 7. The CDR3 sequence is CSAIQGAENEQFF. CDR3 bases: TGCAGTGCAATACAGGGGGCTGAGAATGAGCAGTTCTTC.

The chain has TRBV7-2 and TRBJ2-1; 10 bases line up with TRBD1. The V gene end was trimmed by 4 bases and the J gene end by 0 bases; junction bases not matched to a gene: 6. The CDR3 extends over 17 amino acids. Germline assignment: CDR1 SGHTA and CDR2 FQGNSA. CDR3 in amino acids: CASSSLGQGSSYNEQFF. The DNA of the CDR3 is TGTGCCAGCAGCTCCCTGGGACAGGGGAGCTCCTACAATGAGCAGTTCTTC.

This clonotype was counted a few times. The chain carries TRBV5-1 and TRBJ1-1; 7 bases are a match to TRBD1. CDR1 is SGHRS, CDR2 YFSETQ, per germline. There are 16 residues in the CDR3. After removal of 4 bases from V and 1 base from J, the junction contained 10 bases not matched to a gene. In DNA, the CDR3 is TGCGCCAGCAGCCTAAAACCGGGACAGAGGAACACTGAAGCTTTCTTT. Protein sequence: CASSLKPGQRNTEAFF.

The chain combines TRBV12-3 or TRBV12-4 with TRBJ1-1; possibly TRBD1 for D (5 bases). There are 14 residues in the CDR3. Trimming took 6 bases from V and 0 from J, leaving 11 bases between them. This CDR3 is CASRNRRVNTEAFF. CDR3 sequence (DNA): TGTGCCAGCAGAAACCGCAGGGTGAACACTGAAGCTTTCTTT.

In this sample, this clonotype turned up once. For the CDR3, the DNA is TGCAGTGCTGCGACCCAACAGGGGGCTGACACTGAAGCTTTCTTT. Encoded protein: CSAATQQGADTEAFF. The rearrangement uses TRBV20-1 and TRBJ1-1; TRBD1 agrees at 9 bases. Unmatched junction bases numbered 10, after V lost 5 bases and J lost 3 bases. CDR1 DFQATT and CDR2 SNEGSKA come from the germline V gene (reference sequence). The CDR3 loop spans 15 amino acids.

This clonotype was found a few times. The gene calls are TRBV7-9 and TRBJ2-1; tentatively, D is TRBD2 (6 bases). The CDR3 spans 15 residues. Germline-derived CDR1 and CDR2 are SEHNR and FQNEAQ (reference sequence). V shed 2 bases and J shed 4 bases, with 12 bases lying between them. The CDR3 sequence: CASSLTAGRYNEQFF. As DNA, the CDR3 is TGTGCCAGCAGCTTAACTGCGGGGCGGTACAATGAGCAGTTCTTC.

This sequence joins TRBV19 and TRBJ2-3, with D possibly being TRBD1 or TRBD2 (5 bases each). Trimming stripped 4 bases from V and 4 bases from J, with 15 bases between. This CDR3 has 15 amino acids. Germline lookup yields CDR1 LNHDA and CDR2 SQIVND (reference sequence). In DNA, the CDR3 is TGTGCCAGTAGTAGGGCAGGGAGTTTTCCAGATACGCAGTATTTT. Translation: CASSRAGSFPDTQYF.

V and J are TRBV10-3 and TRBJ1-1; 10 nucleotides align to TRBD1. This CDR3 has 15 residues. Germline CDR1 ENHRY, CDR2 SYGVKD. Losses at the gene ends were 3 bases for V and 0 bases for J; bases not matched to a gene: 1. CDR3 region: CAISDGTGVNTEAFF. As DNA, the CDR3 is TGTGCCATCAGTGACGGGACAGGGGTGAACACTGAAGCTTTCTTT.

The chain recombines TRBV12-3 or TRBV12-4 with TRBJ1-3; no clear D gene. The ends were cut back, 5 bases at V and 1 base at J, with 9 bases in the middle. This CDR3 has 14 residues. The CDR3 DNA follows: TGTGCCAGCAGTACTTTAGAATCTGGAAACACCATATATTTT. This gives the protein CASSTLESGNTIYF.

This chain joins TRBV7-7 and TRBJ2-5; 11 nucleotides align to TRBD2. J lost 3 bases, V lost 5 bases, and 8 bases had no gene match. This CDR3 region has 16 residues. Germline-derived CDR1 and CDR2 are SSHAT and FNYEAQ (reference sequence). The CDR3 loop is CASSATLGLAEETQYF. In DNA, the CDR3 is TGTGCCAGCAGCGCCACCCTGGGACTAGCGGAAGAGACCCAGTACTTC.

This clonotype was counted many times. The gene calls are TRBV5-1 and TRBJ2-5, with no clear D. The CDR3 spans 17 residues. Per the germline V gene, CDR1 is SGHRS and CDR2 is YFSETQ. Trimming removed 3 bases from V and 2 bases from J, with 20 bases in between. This CDR3 reads CASSSALDGLLQETQYF. CDR3 DNA sequence: TGCGCCAGCAGCTCTGCTCTGGACGGGCTCCTTCAAGAGACCCAGTACTTC.

This clonotype was recorded a few times. The rearrangement links TRBV3-1 to TRBJ1-2; D not certain. Germline CDR1 and CDR2: LGHDT and YNNKEL (reference sequence). This CDR3 has 13 residues. V was shortened by 1 base and J by 8 bases, with 11 bases between the two germline ends. In nucleotides, the CDR3 is TGTGCCAGCAGCCAAGGGCCAGCGGGAGGCTACACCTTC. Its protein is CASSQGPAGGYTF.

A few counts support this clonotype. V and J are TRBV15 and TRBJ2-2; possibly TRBD2 for D (6 bases). The germline V and J ends were trimmed by 7 bases and 3 bases, with 12 bases remaining between them. The CDR3 loop spans 14 amino acids. Per the germline V gene, CDR1 is LNHNV and CDR2 is YYDKDF (reference sequence). DNA of the CDR3: TGTGCCACCAATCGGGGACTCGACACCGGGGAGCTGTTTTTT. This translates into CATNRGLDTGELFF.

The V call is TRBV7-6, the J call TRBJ2-5; 7 bases align to TRBD2. The CDR3 totals 15 residues. Germline V CDR1 and CDR2: SGHVS, FNYEAQ. Unmatched junction bases numbered 13, after V lost 8 bases and J lost 4 bases. CDR3 nucleotide sequence: TGTGCCAGCTCGAGAGGTTCGGGGGAGGGAGAGACCCAGTACTTC. It encodes CASSRGSGEGETQYF.

In this sample, this clonotype turned up a few times. The rearrangement links TRBV5-1 to TRBJ1-2; 9 bases line up with TRBD1. This CDR3 is 11 amino acids long. The V gene's germline CDR1 is SGHRS and CDR2 YFSETQ. With V trimmed by 9 bases and J by 6 bases, 3 bases remained unmatched. The CDR3 protein is CATGQGNGYTF. The CDR3 DNA reads as TGCGCCACCGGACAGGGGAATGGCTACACCTTC.